A single sample gave rise to the 7 T cell receptor beta chains below, sequenced in a study of TIL therapy for anti-PD-1-resistant metastatic lung cancer. The libraries were made with immunoSEQ v3. Repertoires were generated with immunoSEQ multiplex PCR, while TCRdb's copy carries only in-frame clones and drops some. The data hold under 60,000 clones, with 86% observed a single time. Time point reported: pre-treatment sample, taken before nivolumab and TIL therapy. Sequenced material: blood, taken at baseline. The receptors come from a person aged 25 to 80 with non-small cell lung cancer.

The genes are TRBV4-3 and TRBJ2-7, with 12 bases lining up with TRBD1. Per the germline V gene, CDR1 is LGHNA and CDR2 is YSLEER. Trimming at V came to 4 bases and at J to 3 bases, leaving 4 bases not matched to a gene. The CDR3 length is 15 residues. The CDR3: CASSPGTGGFYEQYF. CDR3 DNA: TGCGCCAGCAGCCCGGGGACAGGGGGCTTCTACGAGCAGTACTTC.

The CDR3 coding sequence is TGTGCCAGCAGCCCGATTGGACTAGGAACTACAGATACGCAGTATTTT. It specifies CASSPIGLGTTDTQYF. This chain uses TRBV5-6 with TRBJ2-3, with 7 bases lining up with TRBD2. Germline V gene lookup returns CDR1 SGHDT and CDR2 YYEEEE. The trim removed 4 bases at V and 3 bases at J, leaving 11 bases unmatched. This CDR3 is 16 amino acids long.

The chain is built from TRBV5-6 and TRBJ2-3, with D unresolved. V lost 2 bases and J lost 3, with 13 bases in between. Germline V lookup: CDR1 SGHDT, CDR2 YYEEEE. The CDR3 runs 15 residues. CDR3 amino acids: CASSFSAANTDTQYF. The CDR3, as DNA: TGTGCCAGCAGCTTTTCCGCCGCCAATACAGATACGCAGTATTTT.

The J gene is TRBJ2-3, the V gene TRBV6-4, with 9 bases that match TRBD1. This CDR3 spans 16 amino acids. The V segment lost 0 bases and the J segment 3 bases; nucleotides outside the gene matches: 4. Germline CDR1 MRHNA, CDR2 SNTAGT. The CDR3 sequence: CASSDSPDRGTDTQYF. In nucleotides, the CDR3 is TGTGCCAGCAGTGACTCCCCGGACAGGGGTACAGATACGCAGTATTTT.

The rearrangement joins TRBV29-1 to TRBJ1-4, with TRBD1 as a possible D gene (6 bases). The germline gives CDR1 SQVTM, CDR2 ANQGSEA. V gave up 8 bases and J gave up 8 bases, with 12 bases separating them. CDR3 length equals 11 residues. The CDR3 bases are TGCAGCTCCAGAAGGGGGGAAAAACTGTTTTTT. Protein product: CSSRRGEKLFF. The entire variable domain, with the rest obtained from reference TRBV29-1 and TRBJ1-4, is as follows: SAVISQKPSRDICQRGTSLTIQCQVDSQVTMMFWYRQQPGQSLTLIATANQGSEATYESGFVIDKFPISRPNLTFSTLTVSNMSPEDSSIYLCSSRRGEKLFFGSGTQLSVL.

The chain couples TRBV19 to TRBJ2-3, with TRBD2 matching 7 bases. The CDR3 covers 18 residues. V lost 0 bases to trimming and J lost 0 bases; unmatched junction nucleotides: 9. In germline, CDR1 is LNHDA, CDR2 SQIVND (reference sequence). In DNA form, the CDR3 reads TGTGCCAGTAGTATAGATGCTGGGTGGGGGGGGAGCACAGATACGCAGTATTTT. Its translation: CASSIDAGWGGSTDTQYF.

In this sample, this clone turned up once. One end of the junction varies from germline; a read error may be responsible. The V call is TRBV7-6, the J call TRBJ1-4; perhaps TRBD1 as D (6 bases). CDR1 is SGHVS, CDR2 FNYEAQ, per germline. The CDR3 loop spans 14 amino acids. The CDR3 DNA is TGTGCCAGCAGTTTAGGGCAGGGGAATGAAAAACTGTTTTTT. Its translation is CASSLGQGNEKLFF.